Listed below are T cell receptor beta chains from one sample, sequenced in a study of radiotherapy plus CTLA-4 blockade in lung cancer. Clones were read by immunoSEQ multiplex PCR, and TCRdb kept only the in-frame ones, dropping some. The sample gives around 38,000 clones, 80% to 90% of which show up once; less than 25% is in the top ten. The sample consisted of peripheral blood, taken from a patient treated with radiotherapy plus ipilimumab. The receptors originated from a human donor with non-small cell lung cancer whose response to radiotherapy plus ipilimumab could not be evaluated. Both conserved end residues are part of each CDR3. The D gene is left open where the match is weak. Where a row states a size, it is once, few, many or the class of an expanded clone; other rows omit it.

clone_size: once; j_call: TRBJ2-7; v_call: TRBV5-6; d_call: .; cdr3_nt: TGTGCCAGCAGCTTTAGGGGCAGAGCCTACGAGCAGTACTTC; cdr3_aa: CASSFRGRAYEQYF
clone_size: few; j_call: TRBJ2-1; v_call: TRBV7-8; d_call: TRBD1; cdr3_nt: TGTGCCAGCAGCCATGGGACAGGGGAATACAATGAGCAGTTCTTC; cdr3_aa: CASSHGTGEYNEQFF
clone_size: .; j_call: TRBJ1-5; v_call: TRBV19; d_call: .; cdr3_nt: TGTGCCAGTAGTATAGGCAGTCCCAATCAGCCCCAGCATTTT; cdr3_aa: CASSIGSPNQPQHF
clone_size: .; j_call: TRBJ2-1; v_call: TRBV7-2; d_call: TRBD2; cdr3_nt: TGTGCCAGCAGGGCTAGCGGGAGGGGTCCCTACAATGAGCAGTTCTTC; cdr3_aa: CASRASGRGPYNEQFF
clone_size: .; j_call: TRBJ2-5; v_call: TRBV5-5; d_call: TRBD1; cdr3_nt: TGTGCCAGCAGCTTGGGGGGGACAGGGCGCCAGTACTTC; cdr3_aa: CASSLGGTGRQYF
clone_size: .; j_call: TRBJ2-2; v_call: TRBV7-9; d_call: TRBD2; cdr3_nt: TGTGCCAGCACTGGGACTAGCGGGAGTTTCCGCACCGGGGAGCTGTTTTTT; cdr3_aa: CASTGTSGSFRTGELFF
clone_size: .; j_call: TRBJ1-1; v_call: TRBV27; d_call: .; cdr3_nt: TGTGCCAGCAGTTTTTCTCCGGGTGGGAGAACTTTCTTT; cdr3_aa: CASSFSPGGRTFF
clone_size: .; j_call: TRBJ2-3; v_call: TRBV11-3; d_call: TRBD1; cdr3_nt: TGTGCCAGCAGCTTAGAGGGGACAGGGGGCGGCACAGATACGCAGTATTTT; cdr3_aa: CASSLEGTGGGTDTQYF
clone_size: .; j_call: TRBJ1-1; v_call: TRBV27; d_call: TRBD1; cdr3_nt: TGTGCCAGCAGTTTGACAGGGTGGATTAACACTGAAGCTTTCTTT; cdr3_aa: CASSLTGWINTEAFF
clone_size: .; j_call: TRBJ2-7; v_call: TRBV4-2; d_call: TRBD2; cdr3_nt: TGTGCCAGCAGTCAAGTTTCTCCGGAGCGTGCTAGCGGTTCCTACGAGCAGTACTTC; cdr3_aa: CASSQVSPERASGSYEQYF
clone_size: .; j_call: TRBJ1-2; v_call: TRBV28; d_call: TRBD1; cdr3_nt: TGTGCCAGCCGACAGGGACGGGTCGGCTACACCTTC; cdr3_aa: CASRQGRVGYTF
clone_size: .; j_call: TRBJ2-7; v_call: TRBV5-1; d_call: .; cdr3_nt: TGCGCCAGCAGCTTGGTGGAAAGCGGCTACGAGCAGTACTTC; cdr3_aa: CASSLVESGYEQYF
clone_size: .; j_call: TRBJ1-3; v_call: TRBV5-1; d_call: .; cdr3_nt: TGCGCCAGCCGAGATGGGCAGGGCGGAAACACCATATATTTT; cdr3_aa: CASRDGQGGNTIYF
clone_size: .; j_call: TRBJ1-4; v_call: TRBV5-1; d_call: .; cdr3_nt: TGCGCCAGCAGCTTGGTTAGGGGCCAGGGGGAAAAACTGTTTTTT; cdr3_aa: CASSLVRGQGEKLFF
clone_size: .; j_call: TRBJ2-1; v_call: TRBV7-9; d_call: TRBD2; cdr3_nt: TGTGCCATACGGGAGGCAGGGTACAATGAGCAGTTCTTC; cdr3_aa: CAIREAGYNEQFF
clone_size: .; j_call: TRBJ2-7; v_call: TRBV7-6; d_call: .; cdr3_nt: TGTGCCAGCAGCAAACAAACAGGGTTCCACGAGCAGTACTTC; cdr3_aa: CASSKQTGFHEQYF
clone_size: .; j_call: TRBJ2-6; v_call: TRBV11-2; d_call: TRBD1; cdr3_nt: TGTGCCAGCAGCCTTGGGACAGCCTCGGTTGGGGCCAACGTCCTGACTTTC; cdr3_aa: CASSLGTASVGANVLTF
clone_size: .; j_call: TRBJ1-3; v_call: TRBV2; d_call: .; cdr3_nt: TGTGCCAGCAGTGAGGGCCCGCTGGGTCTTTCGGTATCTGGAAACACCATATATTTT; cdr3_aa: CASSEGPLGLSVSGNTIYF
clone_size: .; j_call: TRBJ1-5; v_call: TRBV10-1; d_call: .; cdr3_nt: TGCGCCAGCAGTGAGGACCCATCGGGTCCCCAGCATTTT; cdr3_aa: CASSEDPSGPQHF
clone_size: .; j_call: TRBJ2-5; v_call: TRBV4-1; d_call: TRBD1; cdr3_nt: TGCGCCAGCAGCCAAGATCGGACAGGGGGCTGGGAGACCCAGTACTTC; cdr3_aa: CASSQDRTGGWETQYF
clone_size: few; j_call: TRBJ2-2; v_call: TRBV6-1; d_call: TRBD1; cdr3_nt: TGTGCCAGCAGGGACAGGGTGAACACCGGGGAGCTGTTTTTT; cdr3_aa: CASRDRVNTGELFF
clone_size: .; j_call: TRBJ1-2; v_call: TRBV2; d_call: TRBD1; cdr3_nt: TGTGCCAGCAGTGCTGACAGGGGGAACTATGGCTACACCTTC; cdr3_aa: CASSADRGNYGYTF
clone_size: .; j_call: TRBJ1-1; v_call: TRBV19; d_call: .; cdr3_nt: TGTGCCAGTAAAACCGTAGGGGAGAACACTGAAGCTTTCTTT; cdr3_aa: CASKTVGENTEAFF
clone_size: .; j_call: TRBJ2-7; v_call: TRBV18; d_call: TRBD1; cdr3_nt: TGTGCCAGCTCACCATGGACAGGGGCTCTCCACGAGCAGTACTTC; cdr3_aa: CASSPWTGALHEQYF
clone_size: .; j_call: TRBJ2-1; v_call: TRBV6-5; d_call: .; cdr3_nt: TGTGCCAGCAGGGGCGGAGGTGAGCAGTTCTTC; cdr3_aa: CASRGGGEQFF
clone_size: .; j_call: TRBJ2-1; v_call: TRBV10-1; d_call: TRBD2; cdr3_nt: TGCGCCAGCAGTCAAGGACTAGCGGGGCTAAGCTCCTACAATGAGCAGTTCTTC; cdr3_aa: CASSQGLAGLSSYNEQFF
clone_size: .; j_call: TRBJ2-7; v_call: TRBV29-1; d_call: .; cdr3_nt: TGCAGCGTTGAAGATGCGCGGGACCACGAGCAGTACTTC; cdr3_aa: CSVEDARDHEQYF
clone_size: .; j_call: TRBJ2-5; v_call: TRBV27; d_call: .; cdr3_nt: TGTGCCAGCAGCCCCAGTGGGGGCCAGACCCAGTACTTC; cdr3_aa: CASSPSGGQTQYF
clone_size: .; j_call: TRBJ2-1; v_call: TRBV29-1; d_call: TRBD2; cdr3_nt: TGCAGCTGGGCGGGGGGGGGATCAAATGAGCAGTTCTTC; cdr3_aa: CSWAGGGSNEQFF
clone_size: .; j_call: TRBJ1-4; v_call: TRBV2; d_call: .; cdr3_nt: TGTGCCAGCGGGAGGTGGGCAACTAATGAAAAACTGTTTTTT; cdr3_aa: CASGRWATNEKLFF
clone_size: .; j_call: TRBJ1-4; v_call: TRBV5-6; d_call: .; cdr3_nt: TGTGCCAGCAGCTCCAGCCTCGGGGAAAAACTGTTTTTT; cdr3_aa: CASSSSLGEKLFF
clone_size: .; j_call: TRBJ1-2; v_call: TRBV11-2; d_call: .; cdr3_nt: TGTGCCAGCAGCTCACTCAGGGGCCGCGGGGGCTACACCTTC; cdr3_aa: CASSSLRGRGGYTF
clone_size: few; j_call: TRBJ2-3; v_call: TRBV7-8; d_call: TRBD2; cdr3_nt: TGTGCCAGCAGCCCTACTAGCGGGGGATTCACAGATACGCAGTATTTT; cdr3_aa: CASSPTSGGFTDTQYF
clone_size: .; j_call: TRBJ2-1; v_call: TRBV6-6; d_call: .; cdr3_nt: TGTGCCAGCAGGGCGGCCGGCTCCTACAATGAGCAGTTCTTC; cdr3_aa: CASRAAGSYNEQFF
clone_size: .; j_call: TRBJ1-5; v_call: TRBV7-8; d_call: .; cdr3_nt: TGTGCCAGCAGCCCGGACAGAAATCAGCCCCAGCATTTT; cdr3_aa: CASSPDRNQPQHF
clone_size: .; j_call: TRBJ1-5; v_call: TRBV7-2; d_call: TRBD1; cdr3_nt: TGTGCCAGCAGCCGGGACAGGGCGAGCAATCAGCCCCAGCATTTT; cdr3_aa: CASSRDRASNQPQHF
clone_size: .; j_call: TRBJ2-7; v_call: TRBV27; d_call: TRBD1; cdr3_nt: TGTGCCAGCAGGTCAGGGGGCTACGAGCAGTACTTC; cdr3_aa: CASRSGGYEQYF
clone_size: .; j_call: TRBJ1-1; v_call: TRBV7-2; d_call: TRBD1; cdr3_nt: TGTGCCAGCAGCCACCACAGGGGGCAAGGGAACACTGAAGCTTTCTTT; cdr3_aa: CASSHHRGQGNTEAFF
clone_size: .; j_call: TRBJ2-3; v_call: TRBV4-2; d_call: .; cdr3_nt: TGTGCCAGCAGCCAAGCCGGAACTACTGGCACAGATACGCAGTATTTT; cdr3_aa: CASSQAGTTGTDTQYF
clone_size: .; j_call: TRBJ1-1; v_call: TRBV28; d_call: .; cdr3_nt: TGTGCCAGCAGTAAGGGAGGACTAAACACTGAAGCTTTCTTT; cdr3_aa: CASSKGGLNTEAFF
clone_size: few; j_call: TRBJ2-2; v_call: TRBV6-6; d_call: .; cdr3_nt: TGTGCCAGCACCAGGAGGGTAGGAGGTAGGGAGCTGTTTTTT; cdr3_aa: CASTRRVGGRELFF
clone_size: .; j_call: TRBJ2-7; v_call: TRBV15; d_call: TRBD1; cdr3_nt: TGTGCCACCAGCAGGGAGAGAACCGGGACAGGGGGATACGAGCAGTACTTC; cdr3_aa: CATSRERTGTGGYEQYF